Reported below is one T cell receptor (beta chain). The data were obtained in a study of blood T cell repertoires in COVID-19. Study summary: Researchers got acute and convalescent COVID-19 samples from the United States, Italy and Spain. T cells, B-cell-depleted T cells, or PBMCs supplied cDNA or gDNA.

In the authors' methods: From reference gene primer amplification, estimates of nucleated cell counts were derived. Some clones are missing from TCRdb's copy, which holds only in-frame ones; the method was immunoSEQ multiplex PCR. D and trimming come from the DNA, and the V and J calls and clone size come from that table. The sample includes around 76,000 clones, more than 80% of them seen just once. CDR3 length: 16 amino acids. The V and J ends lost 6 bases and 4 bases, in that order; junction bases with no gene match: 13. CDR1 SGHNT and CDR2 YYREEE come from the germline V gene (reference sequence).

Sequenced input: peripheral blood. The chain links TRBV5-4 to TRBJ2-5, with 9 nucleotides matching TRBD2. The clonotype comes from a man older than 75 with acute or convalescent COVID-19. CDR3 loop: CASTEPSGARGETQYF. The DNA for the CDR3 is TGTGCCAGCACAGAACCTAGCGGGGCAAGAGGAGAGACCCAGTACTTC.